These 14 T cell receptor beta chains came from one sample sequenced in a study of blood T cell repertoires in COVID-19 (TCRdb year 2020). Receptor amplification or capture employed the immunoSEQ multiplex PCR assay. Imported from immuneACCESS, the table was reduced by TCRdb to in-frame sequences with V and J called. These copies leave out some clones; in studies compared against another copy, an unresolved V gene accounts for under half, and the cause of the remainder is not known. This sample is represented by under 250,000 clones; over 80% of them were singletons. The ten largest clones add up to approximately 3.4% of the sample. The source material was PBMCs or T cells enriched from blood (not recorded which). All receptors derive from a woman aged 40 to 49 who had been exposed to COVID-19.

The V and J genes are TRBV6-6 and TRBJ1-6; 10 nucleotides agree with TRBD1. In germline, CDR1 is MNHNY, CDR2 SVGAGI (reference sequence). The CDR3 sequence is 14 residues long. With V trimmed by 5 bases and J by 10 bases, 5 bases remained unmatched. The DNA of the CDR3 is TGTGCCAGCAGTAGGACAGGGGGAAAATCACCCCTCCACTTT. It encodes CASSRTGGKSPLHF.

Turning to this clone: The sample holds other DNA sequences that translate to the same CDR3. CDR3 coding DNA: TGTGCCAGCAGTTTAGGAGGGGCAACTAATGAAAAACTGTTTTTT. As protein: CASSLGGATNEKLFF. The chain is built from TRBV28 and TRBJ1-4; tentative D call: TRBD1 (5 bases). V shed 2 bases and J shed 0 bases, with 7 bases lying between them. The CDR3 is made up of 15 amino acids. The germline V gene has CDR1 MDHEN and CDR2 SYDVKM.

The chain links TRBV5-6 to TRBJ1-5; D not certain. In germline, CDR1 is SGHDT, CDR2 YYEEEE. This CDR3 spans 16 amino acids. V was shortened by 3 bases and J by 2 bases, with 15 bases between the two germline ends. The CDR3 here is CASSSTIFGGNQPQHF. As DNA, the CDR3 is TGTGCCAGCAGCTCGACAATATTTGGCGGCAATCAGCCCCAGCATTTT.

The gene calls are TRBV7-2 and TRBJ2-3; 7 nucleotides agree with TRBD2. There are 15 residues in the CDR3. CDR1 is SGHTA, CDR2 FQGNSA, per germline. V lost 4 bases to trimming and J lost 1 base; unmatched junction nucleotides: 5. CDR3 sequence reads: CASSYGLVGTDTQYF. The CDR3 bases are TGTGCCAGCAGCTACGGACTAGTAGGCACAGATACGCAGTATTTT.

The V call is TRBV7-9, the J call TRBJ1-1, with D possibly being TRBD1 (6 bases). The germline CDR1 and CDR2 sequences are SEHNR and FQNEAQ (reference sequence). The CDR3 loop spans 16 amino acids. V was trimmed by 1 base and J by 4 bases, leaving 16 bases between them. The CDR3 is CASSLVTGKAGTEAFF. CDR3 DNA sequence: TGTGCCAGCAGCTTAGTTACAGGGAAGGCGGGCACTGAAGCTTTCTTT.

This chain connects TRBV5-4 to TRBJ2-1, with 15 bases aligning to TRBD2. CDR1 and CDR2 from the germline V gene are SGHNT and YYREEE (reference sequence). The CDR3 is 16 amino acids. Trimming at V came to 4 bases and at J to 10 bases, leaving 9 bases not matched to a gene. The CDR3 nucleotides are TGTGCCAGCAGCGCTAGGACTAGCGGGGGGGCAGAGGAGCAGTTCTTC. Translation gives CASSARTSGGAEEQFF.

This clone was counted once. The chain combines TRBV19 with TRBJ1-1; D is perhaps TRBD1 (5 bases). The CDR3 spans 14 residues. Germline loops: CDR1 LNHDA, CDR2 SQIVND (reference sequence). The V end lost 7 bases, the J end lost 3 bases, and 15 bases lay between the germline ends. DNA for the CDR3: TGTGCCAGTACAATACCCCCCAGGGACACTGAAGCTTTCTTT. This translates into CASTIPPRDTEAFF.

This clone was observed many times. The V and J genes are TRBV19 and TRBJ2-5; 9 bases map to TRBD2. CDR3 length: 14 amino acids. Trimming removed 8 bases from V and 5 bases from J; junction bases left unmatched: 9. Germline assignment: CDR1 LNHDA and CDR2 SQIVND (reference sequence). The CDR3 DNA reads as TGTGCCAGTTCCGGTGGCGGGAGGGCTGAGACCCAGTACTTC. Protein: CASSGGGRAETQYF.

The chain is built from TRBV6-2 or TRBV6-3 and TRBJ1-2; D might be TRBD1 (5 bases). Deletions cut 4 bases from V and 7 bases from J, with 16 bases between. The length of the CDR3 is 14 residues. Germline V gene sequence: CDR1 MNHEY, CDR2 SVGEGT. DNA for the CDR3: TGTGCCAGCAGTTGGGGCCGGAGGGAACGTGGCTACACCTTC. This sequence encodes CASSWGRRERGYTF.

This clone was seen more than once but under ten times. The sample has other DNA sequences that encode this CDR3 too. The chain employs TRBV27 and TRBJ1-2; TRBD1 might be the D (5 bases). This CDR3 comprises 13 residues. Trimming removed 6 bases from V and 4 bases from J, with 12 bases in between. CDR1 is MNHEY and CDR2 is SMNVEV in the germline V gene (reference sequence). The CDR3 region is CASSLGGGYGYTF. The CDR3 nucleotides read TGTGCCAGCAGCCTGGGGGGTGGCTATGGCTACACCTTC.

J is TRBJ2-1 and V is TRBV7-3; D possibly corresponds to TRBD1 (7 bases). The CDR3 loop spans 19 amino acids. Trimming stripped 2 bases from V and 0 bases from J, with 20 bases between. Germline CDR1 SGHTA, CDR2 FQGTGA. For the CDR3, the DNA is TGTGCCAGCAGCTTAGACAGGGAGGAGGCCGGGAGCTCCTACAATGAGCAGTTCTTC. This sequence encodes CASSLDREEAGSSYNEQFF.

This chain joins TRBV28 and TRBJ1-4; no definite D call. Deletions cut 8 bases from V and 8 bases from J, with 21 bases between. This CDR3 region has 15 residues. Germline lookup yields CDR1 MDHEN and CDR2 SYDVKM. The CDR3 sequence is CASSLGRGIEEKLFF. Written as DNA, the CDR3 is TGTGCCAGCTCTTTAGGGCGGGGAATTGAGGAAAAACTGTTTTTT.

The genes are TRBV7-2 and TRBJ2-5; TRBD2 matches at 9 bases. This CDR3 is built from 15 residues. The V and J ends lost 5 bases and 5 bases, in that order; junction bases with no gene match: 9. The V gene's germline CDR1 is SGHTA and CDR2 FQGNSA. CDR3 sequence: CASSPPGTSTETQYF. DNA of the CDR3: TGTGCCAGCAGCCCCCCCGGGACTAGCACCGAGACCCAGTACTTC.

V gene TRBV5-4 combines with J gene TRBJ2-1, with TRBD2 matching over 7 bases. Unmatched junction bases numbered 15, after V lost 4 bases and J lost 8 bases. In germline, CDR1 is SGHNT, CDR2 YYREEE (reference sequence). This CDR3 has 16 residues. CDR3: CASSRPFGGGVDEQFF. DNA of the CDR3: TGTGCCAGCAGCCGACCTTTCGGGGGAGGGGTGGATGAGCAGTTCTTC.